The 31 T cell receptor beta chains below all came from one sample that was sequenced in a study of T cell responses to AZD1222 COVID-19 vaccine. Produced via immunoSEQ multiplex PCR; TCRdb's table is partial and in-frame only. The sample has some 97,000 clones; approximately 89% are singletons. The sample in question was peripheral blood, obtained on day 0 of MenACWY control vaccination. These TCRs come from an adult in good health.

The CDR3 bases are TGTGCCACCCAGTCGCGGTATGGCTACACCTTC. Translation gives CATQSRYGYTF. The chain has TRBV24-1 and TRBJ1-2, with no clear D. Germline loops: CDR1 KGHDR, CDR2 SFDVKD. Trimming left V 9 bases short and J 5 bases short, with 9 bases between. The CDR3 has 11 residues.

This clone was seen just once. Here the CDR3 reads CAWSVSLQGEKLFF. DNA of the CDR3: TGTGCCTGGAGTGTCAGTCTACAAGGGGAAAAACTGTTTTTT. The chain joins TRBV30 to TRBJ1-4; the D is unclear. V gave up 0 bases and J gave up 8 bases, with 13 bases separating them. Germline-derived CDR1 and CDR2 are GTSNPN and SVGIG (reference sequence). This CDR3 is built from 14 residues.

The chain uses TRBV27 and TRBJ1-5; D is uncertain. CDR1 is MNHEY and CDR2 is SMNVEV in the germline V gene (reference sequence). The CDR3 sequence is 15 residues long. Trimming took 1 base from V and 3 from J, leaving 10 bases between them. The CDR3 DNA follows: TGTGCCAGCAGTTTATACCACCGGGACAATCAGCCCCAGCATTTT. This codes for CASSLYHRDNQPQHF.

CDR3 sequence (DNA): TGTGCCAGCAGCCAAGATACCACAGCAAATCAGCCCCAGCATTTT. Its translation is CASSQDTTANQPQHF. This chain links TRBV3-1 (or the pseudogene TRBV3-2) with TRBJ1-5; D gene unclear. CDR1 is LGHDT, CDR2 YNNKEL, per germline (reference sequence). The CDR3 is 15 amino acids. Trimming took 0 bases from V and 4 from J, leaving 10 bases between them.

The chain has TRBV15 and TRBJ1-5; TRBD1 is a possible D gene (6 bases). Germline assignment: CDR1 LNHNV and CDR2 YYDKDF (reference sequence). The CDR3 is made up of 18 amino acids. The ends were cut back, 2 bases at V and 3 bases at J, with 20 bases in the middle. The CDR3 bases are TGTGCCACCAGCAGACCCAGTGGGGGGGGCGTAATCAATCAGCCCCAGCATTTT. As protein: CATSRPSGGGVINQPQHF.

The V and J genes are TRBV28 and TRBJ2-7; the D gene is possibly TRBD2 (6 bases). The CDR3 length is 15 residues. The germline V gene encodes CDR1 MDHEN and CDR2 SYDVKM. V lost 4 bases, J lost 2 bases, and 15 bases lay in between. CDR3 nucleotides: TGTGCCAGCAGTTCCGGCGGGGTAGGAGCCTACGAGCAGTACTTC. Protein product: CASSSGGVGAYEQYF.

V is TRBV5-5 and J is TRBJ2-7, with D unresolved. V dropped 3 bases and J dropped 3 bases, with 10 bases sitting between them. The CDR3 sequence is 13 residues long. The germline CDR1 and CDR2 sequences are SGHKS and YYEKEE (reference sequence). This CDR3 is CASSWGMDYEQYF. DNA for the CDR3: TGTGCCAGCAGCTGGGGTATGGACTACGAGCAGTACTTC.

This clone was seen once. The V call is TRBV9, the J call TRBJ1-5; 7 bases fit TRBD1. CDR3 length: 14 residues. Per the germline V gene, CDR1 is SGDLS and CDR2 is YYNGEE. V shed 0 bases, J shed 7 bases, and the junction held 4 bases outside the gene matches. CDR3 amino acids: CASSVAQGGQPQHF. The CDR3 coding sequence is TGTGCCAGCAGCGTAGCCCAGGGGGGGCAGCCCCAGCATTTT. Based on the CDR3 plus reference TRBV9 and TRBJ1-5, the full variable domain is DSGVTQTPKHLITATGQRVTLRCSPRSGDLSVYWYQQSLDQGLQFLIQYYNGEERAKGNILERFSAQQFPDLHSELNLSSLELGDSALYFCASSVAQGGQPQHFGDGTRLSIL.

The rearrangement uses TRBV7-2 and TRBJ2-3, with 11 positions matching TRBD2. Per the germline V gene, CDR1 is SGHTA and CDR2 is FQGNSA. J was trimmed by 3 bases and V by 6 bases; bases with no gene match: 14. The CDR3 consists of 18 residues. The CDR3 is CASRLAGVGGVGTDTQYF. Written as DNA, the CDR3 is TGTGCCAGCAGACTAGCGGGAGTCGGGGGAGTAGGGACAGATACGCAGTATTTT.

This chain joins TRBV2 and TRBJ1-2; possibly TRBD1 for D (6 bases). This CDR3 has 12 amino acids. V gave up 7 bases and J gave up 9 bases, with 15 bases separating them. The germline CDR1 and CDR2 sequences are SNHLY and FYNNEI. The CDR3 DNA sequence: TGTGCCAGCAAATCGACAGGTCCGCGCTACACCTTC. Amino acid sequence: CASKSTGPRYTF.

The genes are TRBV7-9 and TRBJ1-2, with D possibly TRBD1 on 5 matching bases. This CDR3 contains 14 residues. CDR1 and CDR2 (germline): SEHNR, FQNEAQ (reference sequence). The V gene lost 5 bases and the J gene lost 6 bases, with 16 bases spanning the gap. In nucleotides, the CDR3 is TGTGCCAGCAGCCCACGGTGGGGCCCGGATGGCTACACCTTC. It codes for CASSPRWGPDGYTF. The variable domain in full, with the rest retrieved from reference TRBV7-9 and TRBJ1-2, is DTGVSQNPRHKITKRGQNVTFRCDPISEHNRLYWYRQTLGQGPEFLTYFQNEAQLEKSRLLSDRFSAERPKGSFSTLEIQRTEQGDSAMYLCASSPRWGPDGYTFGSGTRLTVV.

This chain uses TRBV5-8 with TRBJ1-6; 7 nucleotides agree with TRBD1. The V gene end was trimmed by 4 bases and the J gene end by 0 bases; junction bases not matched to a gene: 10. Germline CDR1 SGHTS, CDR2 YDEGEE. The CDR3 contains 18 residues. The CDR3 coding sequence is TGTGCCAGCAGCCCCAACAGGGGCCGGGGCTCCTATAATTCACCCCTCCACTTT. It codes for CASSPNRGRGSYNSPLHF.

V usage is TRBV5-1 and J usage is TRBJ2-7; 7 nucleotides match TRBD1. This CDR3 contains 17 residues. Germline V lookup: CDR1 SGHRS, CDR2 YFSETQ. Trimming at V came to 5 bases and at J to 3 bases, leaving 17 bases not matched to a gene. The CDR3 region has the DNA TGCGCCAGCAGGCGAGGGACAGCCCCACCGAAGCTCTACGAGCAGTACTTC. Residues: CASRRGTAPPKLYEQYF.

The genes are TRBV5-1 and TRBJ2-2, with 9 bases that match TRBD1. The CDR3 has 16 amino acids. V dropped 4 bases and J dropped 0; count of bases not matched to a gene: 4. Germline V gene data show CDR1 as SGHRS and CDR2 as YFSETQ. CDR3 DNA sequence: TGCGCCAGCAGCGTGACAGGGGGTCCGAACACCGGGGAGCTGTTTTTT. As protein: CASSVTGGPNTGELFF.

This chain joins TRBV4-2 and TRBJ1-1; the D is unclear. Germline CDR1 reads LGHNA; CDR2 reads YNFKEQ. There are 14 residues in the CDR3. The V end was cut by 6 bases, the J end by 3 bases, with 14 bases between. The chain's CDR3 is CASRPQQRDTEAFF. The CDR3 nucleotides are TGTGCCAGCAGGCCACAACAAAGGGACACTGAAGCTTTCTTT.

V and J are TRBV5-8 and TRBJ1-6, with D possibly being TRBD1 (6 bases). This CDR3 spans 18 amino acids. Trimming took 0 bases from V and 1 from J, leaving 14 bases between them. Germline loops: CDR1 SGHTS, CDR2 YDEGEE. This chain's CDR3 is CASSLVWDTESYNSPLHF. In nucleotides, the CDR3 is TGTGCCAGCAGCTTGGTCTGGGACACAGAATCCTATAATTCACCCCTCCACTTT.

This sequence joins TRBV4-1 and TRBJ1-6, with D uncertain. The CDR3 extends over 13 amino acids. Trimming stripped 1 base from V and 6 bases from J, with 4 bases between. The germline V gene has CDR1 MGHRA and CDR2 YSYEKL. This chain's CDR3 is CASSQVFNSPLHF. CDR3 DNA sequence: TGCGCCAGCAGCCAAGTTTTTAATTCACCCCTCCACTTT.

The rearrangement joins TRBV28 to TRBJ1-5, with D maybe TRBD1 (6 bases). The germline V and J ends were trimmed by 10 bases and 5 bases, with 12 bases remaining between them. The CDR3 totals 12 residues. Germline V gene sequence: CDR1 MDHEN, CDR2 SYDVKM. The CDR3 bases are TGTGCCACCCACAGGGAGGATCAGCCCCAGCATTTT. As protein: CATHREDQPQHF.

This chain links TRBV3-1 (or the pseudogene TRBV3-2) with TRBJ2-6; no firm D call. The CDR3 has 16 amino acids. The germline V and J ends were trimmed by 5 bases and 0 bases, with 11 bases remaining between them. Germline V lookup: CDR1 LGHDT, CDR2 YNNKEL (reference sequence). The chain's CDR3 is CASSSRFSSGANVLTF. The CDR3 coding sequence is TGTGCCAGCAGCTCCCGTTTTAGCTCTGGGGCCAACGTCCTGACTTTC.

The chain carries TRBV11-3 and TRBJ2-1; 7 bases fit TRBD1. Germline assignment: CDR1 SGHNT and CDR2 YENEEA. The CDR3 loop spans 15 amino acids. V lost 4 bases to trimming and J lost 6 bases; unmatched junction nucleotides: 9. CDR3 nucleotides: TGTGCCAGCAGCTCCCGTAGGGGGCAAGTCAATGAGCAGTTCTTC. Amino acids: CASSSRRGQVNEQFF.

The chain carries TRBV24-1 and TRBJ2-4; 13 bases fit TRBD2. Trimming removed 4 bases from V and 9 bases from J; junction bases left unmatched: 5. Germline V lookup: CDR1 KGHDR, CDR2 SFDVKD. There are 15 residues in the CDR3. Written as DNA, the CDR3 is TGTGCCACCAGTGACATGACTAGCGGGGGGAGCATTCAGTACTTC. It is translated as CATSDMTSGGSIQYF.

This chain joins TRBV2 and TRBJ2-7; 8 nucleotides agree with TRBD1. This CDR3 is 13 amino acids long. Trimming removed 6 bases from V and 6 bases from J; junction bases left unmatched: 7. Per germline, CDR1 SNHLY and CDR2 FYNNEI. The DNA of the CDR3 is TGTGCCAGCAGGCCCCCAGGGGGCGCCGAGCAGTACTTC. Its translation: CASRPPGGAEQYF.

The V call is TRBV28, the J call TRBJ1-5; D is ambiguous. Germline V gene lookup returns CDR1 MDHEN and CDR2 SYDVKM. V lost 5 bases and J 4 bases, leaving 15 bases between the germline ends. The CDR3 is made up of 15 amino acids. The CDR3 protein is CASSPGSSSNQPQHF. Written as DNA, the CDR3 is TGTGCCAGCAGTCCCGGGTCCTCTTCGAATCAGCCCCAGCATTTT.

The chain joins TRBV5-1 to TRBJ2-3; 11 nucleotides align to TRBD2. V trimming: 0 bases; J trimming: 1 base; junction bases outside the gene matches: 7. Germline CDR1 reads SGHRS; CDR2 reads YFSETQ. This CDR3 region has 18 residues. CDR3 DNA: TGCGCCAGCAGCTTGGGCCTAGCGGGGGGAGGTGGCACAGATACGCAGTATTTT. Translation gives CASSLGLAGGGGTDTQYF.

In its sample, this clone was seen a few times. The gene calls are TRBV6-5 and TRBJ2-6, with 7 bases that match TRBD1. Germline CDR1 MNHEY, CDR2 SVGAGI. V was clipped by 2 bases and J by 2 bases; unmatched bases: 0. The CDR3 length is 15 residues. The CDR3 DNA sequence: TGTGCCAGCAGTTACGACAGGGCTGGGGCCAACGTCCTGACTTTC. Translating it yields CASSYDRAGANVLTF.

The rearrangement links TRBV20-1 to TRBJ2-7; 8 bases agree with TRBD1. The J segment lost 6 bases and the V segment lost 7 bases, leaving 5 bases of the junction unmatched. CDR3 length: 11 amino acids. The germline V gene encodes CDR1 DFQATT and CDR2 SNEGSKA (reference sequence). CDR3 bases: TGCAGTGTCAGGGGGCAGGGCGAGCAGTACTTC. Translated, it gives CSVRGQGEQYF.

The V and J genes are TRBV28 and TRBJ1-1; no clear D gene. The germline gives CDR1 MDHEN, CDR2 SYDVKM. V was clipped by 5 bases and J by 6 bases, with 10 bases between them. The CDR3 sequence is 12 residues long. The CDR3 spells CASSPRWSEAFF. The CDR3 nucleotides are TGTGCCAGCAGTCCGAGGTGGTCTGAAGCTTTCTTT.

This chain's CDR3 is CASMTSGRTWEQFF. For the CDR3, the DNA is TGTGCCAGCATGACTAGCGGGAGAACCTGGGAGCAGTTCTTC. The genes are TRBV3-1 (or the pseudogene TRBV3-2) and TRBJ2-1; 12 bases are shared with TRBD2. This CDR3 contains 14 residues. V was clipped by 7 bases and J by 10 bases; unmatched bases: 8. Per the germline V gene, CDR1 is LGHDT and CDR2 is YNNKEL (reference sequence).

The chain uses TRBV28 and TRBJ1-1; D is possibly TRBD1 (6 bases). Germline loops: CDR1 MDHEN, CDR2 SYDVKM. The V end lost 5 bases, the J end lost 0 bases, and 13 bases lay between the germline ends. This CDR3 region has 15 residues. The CDR3: CASSPPGALNTEAFF. CDR3 bases: TGTGCCAGCAGTCCCCCGGGGGCGCTGAACACTGAAGCTTTCTTT.

This clone has only a few counts. This chain uses TRBV9 with TRBJ1-2; D unresolved. Trimming left V 0 bases short and J 13 bases short, with 10 bases between. The CDR3 is made up of 11 amino acids. Germline V gene lookup returns CDR1 SGDLS and CDR2 YYNGEE. The CDR3 bases are TGTGCCAGCAGCGTAGGCCCCTCCTTCACCTTC. It yields the protein CASSVGPSFTF.

The chain uses TRBV19 and TRBJ2-1; 16 bases match TRBD2. The germline V gene encodes CDR1 LNHDA and CDR2 SQIVND (reference sequence). V lost 6 bases, J lost 7 bases, and 9 bases stayed unmatched. This CDR3 contains 17 residues. The CDR3 loop reads CASSNPGLAGGPNEQFF. The CDR3 DNA sequence: TGTGCCAGTAGCAATCCGGGACTAGCGGGGGGGCCAAATGAGCAGTTCTTC.